Shown below are 9 T cell receptor beta chains from a single sample sequenced in a study of shared clonotypes between healthy human individuals. The method was immunoSEQ multiplex PCR; TCRdb's version includes in-frame clones alone and lacks a portion of them. Seen here are 550,000 to 600,000 clones, around 80% observed once, and the top ten hold about 11%. Sequenced material: PBMCs. These receptors were collected from a middle-aged woman in good health. Some clones in this sample may be carry-over from other donors' samples.

This rearrangement joins TRBV27 to TRBJ1-2, with no clear D. The CDR3 consists of 16 residues. Germline assignment: CDR1 MNHEY and CDR2 SMNVEV (reference sequence). V was cut by 5 bases and J by 5 bases, with 21 bases left in between. CDR3 protein: CASSEGGVRARYGYTF. The CDR3 nucleotides read TGTGCCAGCAGTGAGGGCGGGGTCCGGGCTCGGTATGGCTACACCTTC.

The rearrangement links TRBV11-3 to TRBJ2-5; a possible D gene is TRBD1 (6 bases). The CDR3 sequence is 13 residues long. Trimming took 0 bases from V and 4 from J, leaving 6 bases between them. The germline V gene encodes CDR1 SGHNT and CDR2 YENEEA. The CDR3 coding sequence is TGTGCCAGCAGCTTAGAAGGGGGAGAGACCCAGTACTTC. Its translation: CASSLEGGETQYF.

The genes are TRBV10-3 and TRBJ2-5, with 14 positions matching TRBD2. V trimming: 5 bases; J trimming: 3 bases; junction bases outside the gene matches: 8. The CDR3 sequence is 17 residues long. CDR1 ENHRY and CDR2 SYGVKD come from the germline V gene. This chain's CDR3 is CAISRSTGLAGEETQYF. DNA of the CDR3: TGTGCCATCAGTCGAAGCACGGGACTAGCGGGGGAAGAGACCCAGTACTTC.

This chain uses TRBV5-4 with TRBJ2-7; D is unresolved. This CDR3 contains 16 residues. CDR1 SGHNT and CDR2 YYREEE come from the germline V gene (reference sequence). The V end lost 3 bases, the J end lost 3 bases, and 19 bases lay between the germline ends. This CDR3 is CASSSTESAAYYEQYF. The CDR3 DNA reads as TGTGCCAGCAGCTCCACGGAGAGCGCGGCCTACTACGAGCAGTACTTC.

This chain uses TRBV28 with TRBJ2-7; the match to TRBD2 covers 7 bases. J lost 3 bases, V lost 6 bases, and 11 bases had no gene match. The CDR3 covers 15 residues. Germline loops: CDR1 MDHEN, CDR2 SYDVKM. This CDR3 is CASSLGGLQYYEQYF. The CDR3 DNA reads as TGTGCCAGCAGCCTGGGGGGACTACAGTACTACGAGCAGTACTTC. The full variable domain, in which reference TRBV28 and TRBJ2-7 provide the parts outside the CDR3, is DVKVTQSSRYLVKRTGEKVFLECVQDMDHENMFWYRQDPGLGLRLIYFSYDVKMKEKGDIPEGYSVSREKKERFSLILESASTNQTSMYLCASSLGGLQYYEQYFGPGTRLTVT.

Turning to this clone: This specimen includes other DNA sequences encoding the same CDR3. This chain links TRBV5-4 with TRBJ2-1; D gene uncertain. This CDR3 has 15 amino acids. Trimming removed 0 bases at V and 3 bases at J, with 10 bases between. The V gene's germline CDR1 is SGHNT and CDR2 YYREEE (reference sequence). The CDR3 here is CASSLDGSSYNEQFF. The CDR3 nucleotides are TGTGCCAGCAGCTTGGATGGTAGCAGCTACAATGAGCAGTTCTTC.

V and J are TRBV5-8 and TRBJ2-7, with D possibly being TRBD1 (6 bases). The CDR3 runs 13 residues. Germline lookup yields CDR1 SGHTS and CDR2 YDEGEE. V lost 6 bases and J 7 bases, leaving 17 bases between the germline ends. This CDR3 is CASNSGVSREQYF. As DNA, the CDR3 is TGTGCCAGCAACTCAGGGGTTTCACGGGAGCAGTACTTC.

This clone has only a few counts. This chain links TRBV29-1 with TRBJ1-1, with 9 bases that match TRBD1. The germline gives CDR1 SQVTM, CDR2 ANQGSEA. V gave up 5 bases and J gave up 5 bases; unmatched junction bases: 12. The length of the CDR3 is 15 residues. DNA for the CDR3: TGCAGCGTTCAGGCTCAAAGGACAGGGGAAACTGAAGCTTTCTTT. Amino acids: CSVQAQRTGETEAFF.

The chain carries TRBV30 and TRBJ2-7, with 8 bases identical to TRBD2. The CDR3 is 11 residues long. V dropped 6 bases and J dropped 2; count of bases not matched to a gene: 0. CDR1 and CDR2 (germline): GTSNPN, SVGIG (reference sequence). Here the CDR3 reads CACGRAYEQYF. Written as DNA, the CDR3 is TGTGCCTGCGGGAGGGCCTACGAGCAGTACTTC.